This T cell receptor beta chain was captured in a study of OX40 agonist ivuxolimab in advanced cancers. Whole-study findings and limits: CD8+ T cells (on average) carried more expanded clones than CD4+ T cells.

About this clone: What it binds is unknown.

Generated by immunoSEQ multiplex PCR, the TCRdb table keeps only in-frame clones and is missing some. The table has over 85,000 clones, 90% seen once. The TCR sequence derives from an adult with an advanced solid tumor such as melanoma, head and neck, liver or kidney cancer. The sequencing used CD4+ or CD8+ T cells sorted from blood, collected in a trial of the OX40 agonist ivuxolimab.

The CDR3 is CASGLWGLGDNEQFF. The CDR3 bases are TGTGCTAGTGGTTTGTGGGGGTTGGGTGACAATGAGCAGTTCTTC. The V gene is TRBV12-5, the J gene TRBJ2-1, with D tentatively TRBD1 or TRBD2 (5 bases each). The germline V gene has CDR1 LGHNT and CDR2 FRNRAP. CDR3 length: 15 residues. The V end was cut by 2 bases, the J end by 5 bases, with 13 bases between.